Described below is a single T cell receptor (beta chain) sequence and its context. Losses at the gene ends were 4 bases for V and 13 bases for J; bases not matched to a gene: 9. The germline gives CDR1 LGHDT, CDR2 YNNKEL (reference sequence). The CDR3 is made up of 14 amino acids. These data originate in a study of blood T cell repertoires in COVID-19. In the study overall: Collection of acute and convalescent COVID-19 samples took place in the United States, Italy and Spain.

Sequencing was performed with immunoSEQ multiplex PCR; in TCRdb, only in-frame clones are kept and a portion is missing. Altogether around 30,000 clones are present, 88% being singletons, with the ten largest covering approximately 5%. This sequence joins TRBV3-1 (or the pseudogene TRBV3-2) and TRBJ2-1; the match to TRBD2 covers 11 bases. The sequencing input was peripheral blood. The clonotype originates from a human donor in a cohort sampled during active COVID-19. CDR3 loop: CASSPDLTSGEQFF. For the CDR3, the DNA is TGTGCCAGCAGCCCGGACCTGACTAGCGGGGAACAGTTCTTC.